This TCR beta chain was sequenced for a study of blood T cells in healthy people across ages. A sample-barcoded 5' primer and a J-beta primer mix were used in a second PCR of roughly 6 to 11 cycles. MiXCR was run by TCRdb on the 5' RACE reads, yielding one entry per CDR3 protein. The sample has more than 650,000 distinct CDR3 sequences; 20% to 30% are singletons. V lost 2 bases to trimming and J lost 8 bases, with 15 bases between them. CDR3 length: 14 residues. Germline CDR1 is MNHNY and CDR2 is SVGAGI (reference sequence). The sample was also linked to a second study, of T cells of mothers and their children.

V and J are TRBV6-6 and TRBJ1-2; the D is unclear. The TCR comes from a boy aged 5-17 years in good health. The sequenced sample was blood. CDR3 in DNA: TGTGCCAGCAGTTACGACCTTGAAACGGGAGGCTACACCTTC. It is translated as CASSYDLETGGYTF.